This record covers a single TCR beta chain. The antigen remains undetermined. The data were taken from a study of graft-versus-host responses after intestinal transplantation. Study in general: Those transplanted obtained multivisceral, liver-intestinal, or isolated intestinal grafts. Every recipient underwent anti-thymocyte globulin induction, then tacrolimus and steroids for roughly 3 years.

Using immunoSEQ multiplex PCR, the repertoire was profiled, and TCRdb retains in-frame clones only, with some absent. This table holds roughly 53,000 clones, around 90% found once. General study results and limits: Individuals who had graft-donor T cell macrochimerism had allografts that showed high graft-versus-host to host-versus-graft clonal ratios.

The germline CDR1 and CDR2 sequences are MNHEY and SMNVEV (reference sequence). The CDR3 has 13 residues. Trimming cost V 2 bases and J 8 bases, with 12 bases left between them. Sample: PBMCs, taken roughly 680 days after intestinal transplant. This rearrangement joins TRBV27 to TRBJ1-2, with unresolved D. This receptor was identified in a human patient who received an intestinal transplant, so some T cells may come from the graft donor. CDR3 coding DNA: TGTGCCAGCAGTTTAGCGGCAGAAGGCGGCTACACCTTC. As protein: CASSLAAEGGYTF.